The text below deals with one TCR beta chain. Its antigen is not identified. CDR3 length: 16 residues. After removal of 5 bases from V and 6 bases from J, the junction contained 15 bases not matched to a gene. Germline V gives CDR1 SGHTS, CDR2 YDEGEE. Repertoires were generated with immunoSEQ multiplex PCR, while TCRdb's copy carries only in-frame clones and drops some. In the table there are 25,000 to 30,000 clones, 65% to 80% of which are singletons. The data derive from a study of STAT5B mutations in CD4+ large granular lymphocyte leukemia. Study results and limitations: Top patient clones used TRBV06 genes more often: 8/27 versus 2/35 in controls. No patients shared main leukemic clonotypes, though less than 30% appeared at low frequency elsewhere.

The V gene is TRBV5-8, the J gene TRBJ1-2; 8 bases agree with TRBD1. The TCR sequence derives from a human donor in good health. The specimen sequenced was CD4+ T cells from blood buffy coats. The CDR3 loop is CASRLRARNRGDGYTF. CDR3 sequence (DNA): TGTGCCAGCAGATTGAGGGCAAGGAACAGGGGGGATGGCTACACCTTC.